Each of the 28 T cell receptor beta chains below was sequenced from the same sample in a study of T cell responses to AZD1222 COVID-19 vaccine. Sequencing used immunoSEQ multiplex PCR; TCRdb keeps in-frame clones, though not all of them. The repertoire holds fewer than 150,000 clones, with roughly 90% as singletons. The sample was peripheral blood, taken on day 0 of AZD1222 vaccination. These receptors all stem from an adult in good health.

The chain carries TRBV12-5 and TRBJ2-3; tentative D call: TRBD1 (6 bases). Trimming stripped 0 bases from V and 2 bases from J, with 18 bases between. The CDR3 length is 18 residues. Germline loops: CDR1 LGHNT, CDR2 FRNRAP. The CDR3 here is CASGLVLTGQLLTDTQYF. In nucleotides, the CDR3 is TGTGCTAGTGGTTTGGTACTAACAGGGCAATTACTCACAGATACGCAGTATTTT.

The DNA for the CDR3 is TGTGCCAGCAGGGCAGGGGCGAACACTGAAGCTTTCTTT. This translates into CASRAGANTEAFF. The V and J genes are TRBV12-3 or TRBV12-4 and TRBJ1-1, with TRBD1 as a possible D gene (6 bases). The CDR3 is made up of 13 amino acids. V gave up 6 bases and J gave up 1 base, with 9 bases separating them.

The V and J genes are TRBV11-2 and TRBJ2-7, with D possibly TRBD2 on 5 matching bases. The germline gives CDR1 SGHAT, CDR2 FQNNGV. This CDR3 has 12 residues. V was trimmed by 4 bases and J by 3 bases, leaving 7 bases between them. This CDR3 reads CASSSEGYEQYF. CDR3 coding DNA: TGTGCCAGCAGCTCAGAGGGCTACGAGCAGTACTTC. The variable domain in full, completed from reference TRBV11-2 and TRBJ2-7, reads EAGVAQSPRYKIIEKRQSVAFWCNPISGHATLYWYQQILGQGPKLLIQFQNNGVVDDSQLPKDRFSAERLKGVDSTLKIQPAKLEDSAVYLCASSSEGYEQYFGPGTRLTVT.

The chain couples TRBV28 to TRBJ1-2; tentative D call: TRBD1 (6 bases). Germline V gives CDR1 MDHEN, CDR2 SYDVKM. V gave up 6 bases and J gave up 6 bases, with 26 bases separating them. This CDR3 comprises 17 residues. CDR3 bases: TGTGCCAGCAGGGTCGCAGGGGCCTCGCTAGGTCAGGATGGCTACACCTTC. Translating gives CASRVAGASLGQDGYTF.

This sequence joins TRBV9 and TRBJ2-3; D gene uncertain. This CDR3 comprises 13 residues. Germline CDR1 SGDLS, CDR2 YYNGEE. Trimming pared 3 bases from V and 2 bases from J, leaving 7 bases between. CDR3 loop: CASSGAATDTQYF. The CDR3 region has the DNA TGTGCCAGCAGCGGGGCGGCCACAGATACGCAGTATTTT. The variable domain in full, with the rest retrieved from reference TRBV9 and TRBJ2-3, is DSGVTQTPKHLITATGQRVTLRCSPRSGDLSVYWYQQSLDQGLQFLIQYYNGEERAKGNILERFSAQQFPDLHSELNLSSLELGDSALYFCASSGAATDTQYFGPGTRLTVL.

The chain links TRBV18 to TRBJ1-6; D remains ambiguous. Germline V lookup: CDR1 KGHSH, CDR2 LQKENI. The CDR3 totals 13 residues. The V end was cut by 3 bases, the J end by 6 bases, with 6 bases between. CDR3 region: CASSPGSNSPLHF. The CDR3 bases are TGTGCCAGCTCACCTGGGAGTAATTCACCCCTCCACTTT.

This clone was detected only once. The chain is built from TRBV11-3 and TRBJ1-5; 10 bases line up with TRBD1. The CDR3 is made up of 14 amino acids. V shed 5 bases, J shed 7 bases, and the junction held 5 bases outside the gene matches. CDR1 is SGHNT, CDR2 YENEEA, per germline. CDR3 region: CASSHWDRGQPQHF. CDR3 nucleotides: TGTGCCAGCAGCCATTGGGACAGGGGCCAGCCCCAGCATTTT.

The V gene is TRBV30, the J gene TRBJ1-1, with D perhaps matching TRBD1 (6 bases). The length of the CDR3 is 16 residues. Trimming took off 5 bases at V and 1 base at J, with 20 bases between the two ends. Germline V gene data show CDR1 as GTSNPN and CDR2 as SVGIG (reference sequence). The CDR3 coding sequence is TGTGCCTGGGCCTCAAGGGGGGCAAGGAAGAACACTGAAGCTTTCTTT. It yields the protein CAWASRGARKNTEAFF.

The V call is TRBV7-9, the J call TRBJ1-4; 8 bases line up with TRBD1. The ends lost 5 bases at V and 10 bases at J; junction bases unmatched: 9. This CDR3 comprises 14 residues. Germline CDR1 SEHNR, CDR2 FQNEAQ (reference sequence). This chain's CDR3 is CASSQGAMRGKLFF. The CDR3 nucleotides read TGTGCCAGCAGCCAGGGGGCGATGAGAGGAAAACTGTTTTTT. Filled out from reference TRBV7-9 and TRBJ1-4, the complete variable domain reads DTGVSQNPRHKITKRGQNVTFRCDPISEHNRLYWYRQTLGQGPEFLTYFQNEAQLEKSRLLSDRFSAERPKGSFSTLEIQRTEQGDSAMYLCASSQGAMRGKLFFGSGTQLSVL.

This clone was seen only once. The J gene is TRBJ1-2, the V gene TRBV5-4; 8 nucleotides line up with TRBD1. The CDR3 length is 16 residues. The J segment lost 2 bases and the V segment lost 4 bases, leaving 10 bases of the junction unmatched. CDR1 and CDR2 from the germline V gene are SGHNT and YYREEE (reference sequence). This CDR3 is CASSPVPGTGNYGYTF. Here the CDR3 DNA reads TGTGCCAGCAGCCCGGTCCCCGGGACAGGAAACTATGGCTACACCTTC. The entire variable domain, with the rest obtained from reference TRBV5-4 and TRBJ1-2, is as follows: ETGVTQSPTHLIKTRGQQVTLRCSSQSGHNTVSWYQQALGQGPQFIFQYYREEENGRGNFPPRFSGLQFPNYSSELNVNALELDDSALYLCASSPVPGTGNYGYTFGSGTRLTVV.

J is TRBJ1-1 and V is TRBV7-2, with unresolved D. This CDR3 spans 13 amino acids. In germline, CDR1 is SGHTA, CDR2 FQGNSA. The V end was cut by 4 bases, the J end by 4 bases, with 10 bases between. The CDR3 coding sequence is TGTGCCAGCAGCTACGAGAGATTCACTGAAGCTTTCTTT. Its translation is CASSYERFTEAFF.

The chain couples TRBV5-1 to TRBJ2-7; 10 bases are a match to TRBD1. Germline V gene data show CDR1 as SGHRS and CDR2 as YFSETQ. V was clipped by 2 bases and J by 1 base; unmatched bases: 12. The CDR3 runs to 18 residues. CDR3 DNA: TGCGCCAGCAGCTTTGGGCGGGGACAGGGGCCGTTGTCCTACGAGCAGTACTTC. Amino acid sequence: CASSFGRGQGPLSYEQYF.

The chain couples TRBV3-1 (or the pseudogene TRBV3-2) to TRBJ1-5; D perhaps matches TRBD1 (5 bases). CDR1 and CDR2 from the germline V gene are LGHDT and YNNKEL (reference sequence). Trimming pared 4 bases from V and 2 bases from J, leaving 18 bases between. CDR3 length: 17 amino acids. In DNA, the CDR3 is TGTGCCAGCAGCCTCTCGGGACGGGAAGTTGGCAATCAGCCCCAGCATTTT. It yields the protein CASSLSGREVGNQPQHF.

The CDR3 DNA follows: TGTGCCAGCAACCCCCGGAGGAGCAATCAGCCCCAGCATTTT. It encodes CASNPRRSNQPQHF. The chain is built from TRBV2 and TRBJ1-5; D ambiguous. Germline V lookup: CDR1 SNHLY, CDR2 FYNNEI. The CDR3 has 14 residues. Trimming left V 7 bases short and J 1 base short, with 11 bases between.

The CDR3 here is CASSLVRTGGEAGYTF. DNA of the CDR3: TGTGCCAGCAGTTTAGTTCGGACAGGGGGCGAAGCTGGCTACACCTTC. The chain employs TRBV27 and TRBJ1-2, with 11 positions matching TRBD1. The V gene end was trimmed by 2 bases and the J gene end by 7 bases; junction bases not matched to a gene: 9. The CDR3 is made up of 16 amino acids. Germline loops: CDR1 MNHEY, CDR2 SMNVEV (reference sequence).

This chain connects TRBV5-1 to TRBJ2-1, with TRBD1 identical over 7 bases. Germline loops: CDR1 SGHRS, CDR2 YFSETQ. With 4 bases clipped from V and 5 bases from J, the junction kept 6 bases outside the gene matches. There are 14 residues in the CDR3. CDR3 DNA: TGCGCCAGCAGCCCGGGGCAGGGGGACAATGAGCAGTTCTTC. This sequence encodes CASSPGQGDNEQFF.

The CDR3 sequence: CASSLLGRGQANTEAFF. The CDR3 coding sequence is TGTGCCAGCAGTTTATTGGGTCGGGGACAAGCTAACACTGAAGCTTTCTTT. V gene TRBV27 combines with J gene TRBJ1-1, with D possibly TRBD1 on 6 matching bases. The germline V and J ends were trimmed by 1 base and 2 bases, with 17 bases remaining between them. Germline values: CDR1 MNHEY, CDR2 SMNVEV (reference sequence). CDR3 length: 17 amino acids.

The CDR3 protein is CASSPPRGAYNEQFF. CDR3 nucleotides: TGTGCCAGCAGTCCCCCGCGGGGTGCCTACAATGAGCAGTTCTTC. V usage is TRBV28 and J usage is TRBJ2-1, with D possibly matching TRBD2 (6 bases). The CDR3 length is 15 residues. In germline, CDR1 is MDHEN, CDR2 SYDVKM. V lost 5 bases and J 2 bases, leaving 13 bases between the germline ends.

This clone was found a few times. J is TRBJ2-7 and V is TRBV6-1, with D maybe TRBD2 (5 bases). V lost 3 bases to trimming and J lost 4 bases, with 16 bases between them. This CDR3 is 15 amino acids long. CDR1 and CDR2 from the germline V gene are MNHNS and SASEGT. CDR3 loop: CASSESGFMLYEQYF. CDR3 sequence (DNA): TGTGCCAGCAGTGAGTCGGGGTTTATGCTGTACGAGCAGTACTTC.

The chain links TRBV7-2 to TRBJ1-3; D not certain. Germline V gene data show CDR1 as SGHTA and CDR2 as FQGNSA. The CDR3 consists of 15 residues. V was clipped by 2 bases and J by 3 bases, with 11 bases between them. Here the CDR3 DNA reads TGTGCCAGCAGCTTACCTTCGGTTGGTGGAAACACCATATATTTT. Its protein product is CASSLPSVGGNTIYF.

This clone was picked up a small number of times. The chain links TRBV5-6 to TRBJ2-2; unclear D gene. V was trimmed by 1 base and J by 2 bases, leaving 6 bases between them. Germline V gene sequence: CDR1 SGHDT, CDR2 YYEEEE. The CDR3 is 14 residues long. DNA of the CDR3: TGTGCCAGCAGCTTGACCAGAAACACCGGGGAGCTGTTTTTT. Protein sequence: CASSLTRNTGELFF.

The gene calls are TRBV6-2 or TRBV6-3 and TRBJ1-4; D may be TRBD1 (5 bases). V lost 4 bases and J lost 4, with 10 bases in between. There are 14 residues in the CDR3. The germline V gene has CDR1 MNHEY and CDR2 SVGEGT. CDR3 residues: CASSSGTVNEKLFF. The CDR3, as DNA: TGTGCCAGCAGTTCCGGGACGGTTAATGAAAAACTGTTTTTT.

The rearrangement joins TRBV18 to TRBJ1-2; 9 bases line up with TRBD1. Trimming at V came to 2 bases and at J to 2 bases, leaving 15 bases not matched to a gene. Per the germline V gene, CDR1 is KGHSH and CDR2 is LQKENI. The CDR3 runs to 19 residues. Written as DNA, the CDR3 is TGTGCCAGCTCACCAGTTCCGGGACAGGGATTACTTACCAACTATGGCTACACCTTC. Its translation: CASSPVPGQGLLTNYGYTF.

The chain combines TRBV7-6 with TRBJ2-1; TRBD1 matches 9 bases. The germline CDR1 and CDR2 sequences are SGHVS and FNYEAQ. The CDR3 runs 16 residues. J gave up 0 bases and V 6 bases, and 6 bases lay outside the gene matches. The chain's CDR3 is CASSRQGGFSYNEQFF. The CDR3 coding sequence is TGTGCCAGCAGTAGACAGGGGGGCTTCTCCTACAATGAGCAGTTCTTC.

The V call is TRBV3-1 (or the pseudogene TRBV3-2), the J call TRBJ1-5; maybe TRBD1 (5 bases). This CDR3 contains 17 residues. CDR1 and CDR2 from the germline V gene are LGHDT and YNNKEL (reference sequence). The V and J ends lost 1 base and 0 bases respectively, with 13 bases between them. The CDR3 protein is CASSQGGGHISNQPQHF. In DNA, the CDR3 is TGTGCCAGCAGCCAAGGGGGAGGACACATTAGCAATCAGCCCCAGCATTTT.

This chain joins TRBV5-1 and TRBJ2-7; D could derive from TRBD1 or TRBD2 (6 bases each). CDR3 length: 19 amino acids. Germline loops: CDR1 SGHRS, CDR2 YFSETQ. V was pared by 6 bases and J by 3 bases, with 31 bases between. For the CDR3, the DNA is TGCGCCAGCACCTACGGAAGGGGCTGGGGGGACATTATTAACTACGAGCAGTACTTC. It yields the protein CASTYGRGWGDIINYEQYF.

The chain is built from TRBV5-4 and TRBJ2-2; TRBD2 matches at 9 bases. The CDR3 runs to 15 residues. The trim removed 2 bases at V and 7 bases at J, leaving 6 bases unmatched. Germline CDR1 SGHNT, CDR2 YYREEE (reference sequence). The CDR3 reads CASSFAGGPIGELFF. CDR3 coding DNA: TGTGCCAGCAGCTTCGCGGGGGGGCCTATCGGGGAGCTGTTTTTT. The whole variable domain, remainder taken from reference TRBV5-4 and TRBJ2-2, is ETGVTQSPTHLIKTRGQQVTLRCSSQSGHNTVSWYQQALGQGPQFIFQYYREEENGRGNFPPRFSGLQFPNYSSELNVNALELDDSALYLCASSFAGGPIGELFFGEGSRLTVL.

Written as DNA, the CDR3 is TGTGCCAGCAGTACCTCGACAGATTTCTACGAGCAGTACTTC. Amino acid sequence: CASSTSTDFYEQYF. The V and J genes are TRBV28 and TRBJ2-7; D possibly corresponds to TRBD1 (5 bases). This CDR3 has 14 residues. Germline V gene lookup returns CDR1 MDHEN and CDR2 SYDVKM. Trimming took 5 bases from V and 3 from J, leaving 14 bases between them.